The T cell receptor beta chain described here comes from a study of cytomegalovirus exposure and HLA in healthy donors. Some clones are missing from TCRdb's copy, which holds only in-frame ones; the method was immunoSEQ multiplex PCR. The sample lists under 300,000 clones, around 85% occurring once. This clone was recorded a few times. Antigen specificity is unknown. After removal of 4 bases from V and 3 bases from J, the junction contained 9 bases not matched to a gene. The CDR3 runs to 16 residues. From germline, CDR1 is SGHNT and CDR2 YYREEE (reference sequence). Regarding the study as a whole: The classifier reportedly diagnosed cytomegalovirus status with high sensitivity and specificity. The authors listed about 170 TCR beta chains as cytomegalovirus-associated. According to a later analysis, TCR clusters from the first cohort tended to co-occur in the approximately 130 validation repertoires.

The genes are TRBV5-4 and TRBJ1-5; the match to TRBD1 covers 8 bases. The specimen sequenced was PBMCs. The TCR comes from a young woman in good health and CMV-seronegative. As DNA, the CDR3 is TGTGCCAGCAGCCAGTTCGGACAGGGCTTCAATCAGCCCCAGCATTTT. Its translation: CASSQFGQGFNQPQHF.